The 10 T cell receptor beta chains below were found in one sample sequenced in a study of beta chain features in type 1 diabetes. No cognate antigen is known for these TCRs. Investigators reverse transcribed all isolated RNA, so they sequenced expressed TCRB transcripts. Here immunoSEQ multiplex PCR was the method, and the copy in TCRdb shows in-frame clones only, minus some. Counted here are about 740,000 clones, over 10% occurring once; the ten biggest clones make up 0.022%. Notes on the study in general: TCRB CDR3s from Type 1 diabetes patients were moderately but significantly shorter in all four CD4+ subsets.

The sequencing input was naive CD4+ T cells from blood. These receptors were obtained from a man between 18 and 35 years old with type 1 diabetes.

This clone was counted only a few times. V usage is TRBV30 and J usage is TRBJ1-6, with D uncertain. Germline CDR1 and CDR2: GTSNPN and SVGIG (reference sequence). Trimming pared 2 bases from V and 5 bases from J, leaving 10 bases between. The CDR3 has 14 residues. CDR3 protein: CAWSYEFHNSPLHF. CDR3 sequence (DNA): TGTGCCTGGAGTTACGAGTTTCATAATTCACCCCTCCACTTT.

This clone was found a few times. The chain recombines TRBV10-3 with TRBJ2-7; the D gene is possibly TRBD1 (6 bases). Germline CDR1 reads ENHRY; CDR2 reads SYGVKD. The CDR3 runs to 14 residues. Trimming removed 0 bases at V and 6 bases at J, with 12 bases between. Written as DNA, the CDR3 is TGTGCCATCAGTGAGTCGTTGGGGGCAGGCGAGCAGTACTTC. It yields the protein CAISESLGAGEQYF.

This clone was seen only a few times. The J gene is TRBJ1-2, the V gene TRBV5-4; possibly TRBD1 for D (6 bases). CDR1 and CDR2 (germline): SGHNT, YYREEE (reference sequence). Trimming stripped 10 bases from V and 1 base from J, with 11 bases between. The CDR3 sequence is 12 residues long. In nucleotides, the CDR3 is TGTGCCGTCGGACAGCTTAACTATGGCTACACCTTC. Amino acids: CAVGQLNYGYTF.

This clone was recorded a few times. V is TRBV30 and J is TRBJ2-3; 10 nucleotides agree with TRBD2. The CDR3 runs to 12 residues. Trimming removed 4 bases from V and 8 bases from J; junction bases left unmatched: 3. Germline CDR1 GTSNPN, CDR2 SVGIG (reference sequence). In DNA, the CDR3 is TGTGCCTGGACTAGCGGGGGAGCTACGCAGTATTTT. As protein: CAWTSGGATQYF.

The chain combines TRBV10-3 with TRBJ2-5, with D possibly TRBD1 on 6 matching bases. This CDR3 has 13 residues. V was pared by 11 bases and J by 0 bases, with 13 bases between. Germline V gene lookup returns CDR1 ENHRY and CDR2 SYGVKD. The CDR3 loop is CASQGGNQETQYF. The CDR3 region has the DNA TGTGCCTCCCAAGGGGGAAACCAAGAGACCCAGTACTTC.

This clone was found a few times. The CDR3 coding sequence is TGCGCCAGCAGCCCTAGGGTTGGCACTGAAGCTTTCTTT. Encoded protein: CASSPRVGTEAFF. J is TRBJ1-1 and V is TRBV5-1; the D is unclear. V gave up 4 bases and J gave up 4 bases, with 11 bases separating them. CDR1 is SGHRS and CDR2 is YFSETQ in the germline V gene. The CDR3 consists of 13 residues.

This clone was detected only a few times. Other nucleotide sequences from this sample produce the same CDR3. CDR3 sequence reads: CASSLGTGNYGYTF. The CDR3 DNA reads as TGTGCCAGCAGTCTCGGGACAGGGAACTATGGCTACACCTTC. The chain has TRBV27 and TRBJ1-2, with TRBD1 matching 9 bases. This CDR3 spans 14 amino acids. The germline gives CDR1 MNHEY, CDR2 SMNVEV (reference sequence). V dropped 5 bases and J dropped 2; count of bases not matched to a gene: 3.

This chain joins TRBV9 and TRBJ1-1; D possibly corresponds to TRBD1 (5 bases). CDR3 size: 17 residues. The V end was cut by 0 bases, the J end by 5 bases, with 20 bases between. The germline CDR1 and CDR2 sequences are SGDLS and YYNGEE. The CDR3 nucleotides read TGTGCCAGCAGCGTAGGAGGGGATAGCGTGGCGGTTACTGAAGCTTTCTTT. This translates into CASSVGGDSVAVTEAFF.

This clone was detected a few times. This chain links TRBV28 with TRBJ2-7, with D possibly TRBD1 on 6 matching bases. CDR1 MDHEN and CDR2 SYDVKM come from the germline V gene. V gave up 5 bases and J gave up 1 base, with 15 bases separating them. The CDR3 extends over 15 amino acids. The CDR3 spells CASSQPGVGSYEQYF. CDR3 sequence (DNA): TGTGCCAGCAGTCAGCCAGGGGTAGGGTCCTACGAGCAGTACTTC. Looking up the rest from reference TRBV28 and TRBJ2-7 gives the full variable domain: DVKVTQSSRYLVKRTGEKVFLECVQDMDHENMFWYRQDPGLGLRLIYFSYDVKMKEKGDIPEGYSVSREKKERFSLILESASTNQTSMYLCASSQPGVGSYEQYFGPGTRLTVT.

This clone was detected a few times. The J gene is TRBJ1-1, the V gene TRBV25-1, with D maybe TRBD1 (5 bases). The CDR3 length is 16 residues. Trimming removed 3 bases from V and 5 bases from J, with 19 bases in between. CDR1 and CDR2 (germline): MGHDK, SYGVNS. CDR3: CASSDSPRAPITEAFF. For the CDR3, the DNA is TGTGCCAGCAGTGACTCGCCCAGGGCCCCTATTACTGAAGCTTTCTTT. The whole variable domain, filled in from reference TRBV25-1 and TRBJ1-1, reads EADIYQTPRYLVIGTGKKITLECSQTMGHDKMYWYQQDPGMELHLIHYSYGVNSTEKGDLSSESTVSRIRTEHFPLTLESARPSHTSQYLCASSDSPRAPITEAFFGQGTRLTVV.